What follows describes a single T cell receptor (beta chain). Germline CDR1 LNHDA, CDR2 SQIVND (reference sequence). V lost 2 bases and J 8 bases, leaving 19 bases between the germline ends. This CDR3 comprises 16 residues. These data originate in a study of blood T cell repertoires in COVID-19. About the study: COVID-19 samples from acute and convalescent phases originated in the United States, Italy and Spain. T cells, B-cell-depleted T cells, or PBMCs provided the cDNA or gDNA that served as material.

Original handling: Estimates of nucleated cell counts were drawn from the amplification of reference gene primers. Produced via immunoSEQ multiplex PCR; TCRdb's table is partial and in-frame only. The DNA was the basis for D and trimming; V, J and clone size are from that table. In the table there are 35,000 to 50,000 clones, about 88% of which are singletons. The genes are TRBV19 and TRBJ2-1; D is perhaps TRBD1 (8 bases). This TCR came from a human donor in a cohort sampled during active COVID-19. Sequencing was done on a sample of peripheral blood. The CDR3 DNA sequence: TGTGCCAGTAGTATAAGGCGGACAGGGAGGGTTGATGAGCAGTTCTTC. Protein: CASSIRRTGRVDEQFF.